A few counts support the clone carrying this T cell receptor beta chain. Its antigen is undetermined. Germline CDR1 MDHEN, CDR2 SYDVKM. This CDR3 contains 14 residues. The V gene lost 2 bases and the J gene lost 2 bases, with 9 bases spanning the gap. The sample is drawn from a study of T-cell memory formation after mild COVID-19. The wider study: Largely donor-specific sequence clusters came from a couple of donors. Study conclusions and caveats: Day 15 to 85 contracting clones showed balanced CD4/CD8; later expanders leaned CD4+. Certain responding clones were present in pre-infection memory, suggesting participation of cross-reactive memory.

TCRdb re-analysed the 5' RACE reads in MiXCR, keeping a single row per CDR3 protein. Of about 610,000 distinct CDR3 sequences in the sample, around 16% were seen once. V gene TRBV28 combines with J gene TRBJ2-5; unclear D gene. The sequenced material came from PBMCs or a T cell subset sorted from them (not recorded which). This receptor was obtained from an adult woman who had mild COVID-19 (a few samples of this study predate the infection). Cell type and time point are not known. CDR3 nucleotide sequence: TGTGCCAGCAGTTTAAGGTCGAATCAAGAGACCCAGTACTTC. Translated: CASSLRSNQETQYF. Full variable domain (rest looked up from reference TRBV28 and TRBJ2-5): DVKVTQSSRYLVKRTGEKVFLECVQDMDHENMFWYRQDPGLGLRLIYFSYDVKMKEKGDIPEGYSVSREKKERFSLILESASTNQTSMYLCASSLRSNQETQYFGPGTRLLVL.